The rows below give T cell receptor beta chains drawn from one sample of a study of shared clonotypes between healthy human individuals. Here immunoSEQ multiplex PCR was the method, and the copy in TCRdb shows in-frame clones only, minus some. Of fewer than 1 million clones in the sample, about 96% were seen once. Sequenced input: naive CD8+ T cells sorted from blood. These receptors were obtained from a man aged 30 to 39 in good health. Each CDR3 is given without its conserved first and last residue.

>TRBV11-2
ASSLAFGGSAAGNEQF
>TRBV6-5
ASSPVPSGANVLT
>TRBV9
ASSVGIYNEQF
>TRBV29-1
SVGGSYEQY
>TRBV5-1
ASSQWDRQETQY
>TRBV29-1
SVVPGSRNIQY
>TRBV27
ASSREQAHYTEAF
>TRBV7-9
ASSKSTDTQY
>TRBV5-6
ASSSHNLPNEQF
>TRBV2
ASRGKTSGSDEQF
>TRBV28
ASSFQVNSYEQY
>TRBV14
ASSQVPPTQF
>TRBV27
ASSKPGLNEWGEQY
>TRBV5-1
ASRAQQNTEAF
>TRBV28
ASSSTSGRAQQY
>TRBV27
ASSLWGGGWTDTQY
>TRBV14
ASSQRPRAGELF
>TRBV7-9
ASSNPRLAGHLEQF
>TRBV29-1
SVETDRESYEQY
>TRBV7-2
ASSPPPGGTEAF
>TRBV29-1
SVEEGLAGGIDTQY
>TRBV27
ASSSGLAGRARGSYEQY
>TRBV9
ASSVWDSTGELF
>TRBV5-1
ASSSETRELF
>TRBV19
ASSWGLTYEQY
>TRBV6-6
ASSQRDRFYNEQF
>TRBV2
AARVRGAYNEQF
>TRBV7-9
ASSLAEGIDYEQY
>TRBV27
ATSPAGTYNEQF
>TRBV7-9
ASSSLKGGPVDEQY
>TRBV6-5
ASRPINDRDTQY
>TRBV5-5
ASSLDAGTSPEQF
>TRBV14
ASSPLWDSPRWELF
>TRBV29-1
SVGGPGYEQY
>TRBV28
ASSLFETGVNTEAF
>TRBV27
ASSFSGSSYEQY
>TRBV5-1
ASSYGVGDYEQY